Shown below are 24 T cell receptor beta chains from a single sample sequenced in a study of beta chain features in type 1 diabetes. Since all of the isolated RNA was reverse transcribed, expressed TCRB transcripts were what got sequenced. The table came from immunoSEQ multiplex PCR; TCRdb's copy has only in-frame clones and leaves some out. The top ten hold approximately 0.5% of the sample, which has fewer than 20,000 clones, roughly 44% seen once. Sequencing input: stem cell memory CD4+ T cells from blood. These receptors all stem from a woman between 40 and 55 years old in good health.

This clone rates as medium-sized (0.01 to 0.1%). In DNA form, the CDR3 reads TGTGCCAGCAGCCCGGTTTGGTGGGGGGGAGAGACCCAGTACTTC. Translated, it gives CASSPVWWGGETQYF. The chain combines TRBV7-2 with TRBJ2-5, with TRBD2 matching over 7 bases. CDR3 length: 15 amino acids. CDR1 and CDR2 (germline): SGHTA, FQGNSA. Trimming cost V 5 bases and J 4 bases; bases outside gene matches: 10.

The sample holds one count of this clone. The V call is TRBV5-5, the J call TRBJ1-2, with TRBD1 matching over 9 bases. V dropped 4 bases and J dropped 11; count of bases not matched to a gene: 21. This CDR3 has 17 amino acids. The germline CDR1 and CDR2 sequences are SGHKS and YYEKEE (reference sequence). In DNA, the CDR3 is TGTGCCAGCAGCCCGTCGGCCTTTCCGGGACAGGGATTGAGGTACACCTTC. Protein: CASSPSAFPGQGLRYTF. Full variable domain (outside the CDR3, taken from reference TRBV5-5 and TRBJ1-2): DAGVTQSPTHLIKTRGQQVTLRCSPISGHKSVSWYQQVLGQGPQFIFQYYEKEERGRGNFPDRFSARQFPNYSSELNVNALLLGDSALYLCASSPSAFPGQGLRYTFGSGTRLTVV.

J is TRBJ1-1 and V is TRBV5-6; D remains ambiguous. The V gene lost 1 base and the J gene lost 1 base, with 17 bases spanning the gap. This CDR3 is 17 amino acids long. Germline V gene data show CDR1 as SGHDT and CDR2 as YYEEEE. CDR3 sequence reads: CASSLYIGRKANTEAFF. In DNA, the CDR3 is TGTGCCAGCAGCTTGTATATCGGGAGGAAAGCGAACACTGAAGCTTTCTTT.

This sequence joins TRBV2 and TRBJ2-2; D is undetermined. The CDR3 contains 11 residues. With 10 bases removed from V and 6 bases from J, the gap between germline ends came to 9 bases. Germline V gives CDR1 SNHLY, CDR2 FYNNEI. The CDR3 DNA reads TGTGCCACCCGAGGAGCCGGGGAGCTGTTTTTT. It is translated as CATRGAGELFF.

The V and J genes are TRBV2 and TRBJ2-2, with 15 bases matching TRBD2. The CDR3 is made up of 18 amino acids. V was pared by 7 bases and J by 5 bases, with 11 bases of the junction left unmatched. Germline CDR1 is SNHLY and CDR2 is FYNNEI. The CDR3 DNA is TGTGCCAGCAACAACCCGGGACTAGCGGGGGGATCAACCGGGGAGCTGTTTTTT. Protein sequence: CASNNPGLAGGSTGELFF.

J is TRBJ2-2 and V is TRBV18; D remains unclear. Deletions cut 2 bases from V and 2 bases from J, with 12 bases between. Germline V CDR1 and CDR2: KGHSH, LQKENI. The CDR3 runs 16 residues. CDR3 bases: TGTGCCAGCTCACCATTGTTGGCCACAAACACCGGGGAGCTGTTTTTT. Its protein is CASSPLLATNTGELFF.

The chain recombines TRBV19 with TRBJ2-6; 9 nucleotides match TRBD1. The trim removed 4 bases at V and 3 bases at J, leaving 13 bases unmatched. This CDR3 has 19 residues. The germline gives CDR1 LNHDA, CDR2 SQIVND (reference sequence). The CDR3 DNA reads TGTGCCAGTAGTAAACGGGGACAGGGTCTTAATTTTGGGGCCAACGTCCTGACTTTC. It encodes CASSKRGQGLNFGANVLTF. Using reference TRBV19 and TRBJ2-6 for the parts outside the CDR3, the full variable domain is DGGITQSPKYLFRKEGQNVTLSCEQNLNHDAMYWYRQDPGQGLRLIYYSQIVNDFQKGDIAEGYSVSREKKESFPLTVTSAQKNPTAFYLCASSKRGQGLNFGANVLTFGAGSRLTVL.

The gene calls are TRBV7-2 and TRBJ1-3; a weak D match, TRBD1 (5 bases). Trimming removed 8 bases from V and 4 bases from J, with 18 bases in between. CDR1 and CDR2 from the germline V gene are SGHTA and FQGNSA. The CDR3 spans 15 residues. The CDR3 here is CASGATAGWGNTIYF. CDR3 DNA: TGTGCCAGCGGCGCAACCGCAGGGTGGGGAAACACCATATATTTT.

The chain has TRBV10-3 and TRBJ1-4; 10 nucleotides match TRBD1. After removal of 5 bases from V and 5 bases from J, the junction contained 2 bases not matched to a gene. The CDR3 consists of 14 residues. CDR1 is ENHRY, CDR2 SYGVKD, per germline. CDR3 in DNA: TGTGCCATCAGTCTGGGACAGGGGAATGAAAAACTGTTTTTT. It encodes CAISLGQGNEKLFF.

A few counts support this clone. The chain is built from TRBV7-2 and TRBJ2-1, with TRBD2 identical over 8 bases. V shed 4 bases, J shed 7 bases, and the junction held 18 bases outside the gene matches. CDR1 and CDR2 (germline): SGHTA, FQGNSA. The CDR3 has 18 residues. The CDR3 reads CASSSGGMVAGFGNEQFF. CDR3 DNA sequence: TGTGCCAGCAGCTCGGGAGGGATGGTAGCGGGGTTCGGTAATGAGCAGTTCTTC.

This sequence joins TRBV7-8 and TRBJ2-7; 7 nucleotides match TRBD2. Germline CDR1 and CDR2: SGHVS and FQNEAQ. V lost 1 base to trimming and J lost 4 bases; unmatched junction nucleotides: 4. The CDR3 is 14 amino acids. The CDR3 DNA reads TGTGCCAGCAGCTTAGTGGGCGGGGGATACGAGCAGTACTTC. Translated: CASSLVGGGYEQYF.

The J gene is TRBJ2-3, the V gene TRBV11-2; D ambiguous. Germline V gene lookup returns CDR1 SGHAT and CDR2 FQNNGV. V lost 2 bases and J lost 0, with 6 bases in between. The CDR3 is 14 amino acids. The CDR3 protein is CASSLSRSTDTQYF. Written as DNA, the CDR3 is TGTGCCAGCAGCTTATCTAGAAGCACAGATACGCAGTATTTT.

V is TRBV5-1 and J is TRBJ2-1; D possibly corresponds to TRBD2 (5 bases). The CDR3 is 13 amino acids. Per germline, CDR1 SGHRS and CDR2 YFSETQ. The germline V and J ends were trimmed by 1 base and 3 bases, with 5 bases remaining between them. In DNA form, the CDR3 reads TGCGCCAGCAGCTTGAGCGGCTACAATGAGCAGTTCTTC. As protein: CASSLSGYNEQFF.

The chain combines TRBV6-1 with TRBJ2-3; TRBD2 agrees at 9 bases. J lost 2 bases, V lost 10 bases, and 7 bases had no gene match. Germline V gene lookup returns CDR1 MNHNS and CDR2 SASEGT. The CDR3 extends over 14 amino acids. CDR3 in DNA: TGTGCCACCAGACTAGCGGAGACCACAGATACGCAGTATTTT. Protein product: CATRLAETTDTQYF.

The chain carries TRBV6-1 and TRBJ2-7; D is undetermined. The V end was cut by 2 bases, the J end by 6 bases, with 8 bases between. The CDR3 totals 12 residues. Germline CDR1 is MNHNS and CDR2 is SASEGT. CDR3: CASSEMGLEQYF. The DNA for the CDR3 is TGTGCCAGCAGTGAAATGGGCCTCGAGCAGTACTTC.

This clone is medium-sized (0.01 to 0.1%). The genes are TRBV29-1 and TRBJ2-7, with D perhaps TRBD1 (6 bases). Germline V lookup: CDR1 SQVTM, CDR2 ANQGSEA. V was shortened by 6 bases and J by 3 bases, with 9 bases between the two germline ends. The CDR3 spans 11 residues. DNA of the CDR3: TGCAGCGTCAGGACAGTCTACGAGCAGTACTTC. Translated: CSVRTVYEQYF.

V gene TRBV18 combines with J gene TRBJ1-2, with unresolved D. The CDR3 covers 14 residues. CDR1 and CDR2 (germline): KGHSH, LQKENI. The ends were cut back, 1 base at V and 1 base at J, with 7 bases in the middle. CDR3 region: CASSPQLNNYGYTF. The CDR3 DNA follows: TGTGCCAGCTCACCACAGCTGAATAACTATGGCTACACCTTC.

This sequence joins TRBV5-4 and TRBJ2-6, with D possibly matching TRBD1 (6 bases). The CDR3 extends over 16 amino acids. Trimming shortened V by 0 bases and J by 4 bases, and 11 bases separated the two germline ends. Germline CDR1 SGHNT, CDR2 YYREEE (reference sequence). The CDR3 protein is CASSLDRVTGANVLTF. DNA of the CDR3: TGTGCCAGCAGCTTGGACAGGGTAACCGGGGCCAACGTCCTGACTTTC.

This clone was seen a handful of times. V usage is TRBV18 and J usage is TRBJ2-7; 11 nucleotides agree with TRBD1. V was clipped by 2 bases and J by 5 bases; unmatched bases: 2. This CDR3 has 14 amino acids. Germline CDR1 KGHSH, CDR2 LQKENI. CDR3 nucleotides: TGTGCCAGCTCACCAGGACAGGGGGCGGACGAGCAGTACTTC. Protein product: CASSPGQGADEQYF.

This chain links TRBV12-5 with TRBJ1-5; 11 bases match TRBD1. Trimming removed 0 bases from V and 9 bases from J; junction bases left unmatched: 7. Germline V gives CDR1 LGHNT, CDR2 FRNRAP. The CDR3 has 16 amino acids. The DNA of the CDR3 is TGTGCTAGTGGTTTGGTCGGACAGGGGGCGCGAGGGCCCCAGCATTTT. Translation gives CASGLVGQGARGPQHF.

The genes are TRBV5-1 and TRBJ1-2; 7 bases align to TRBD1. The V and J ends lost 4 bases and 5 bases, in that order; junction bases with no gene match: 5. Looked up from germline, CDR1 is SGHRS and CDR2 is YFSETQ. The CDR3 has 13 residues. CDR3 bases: TGCGCCAGCAGCCCCGACAGGGTTTATGGCTACACCTTC. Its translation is CASSPDRVYGYTF.

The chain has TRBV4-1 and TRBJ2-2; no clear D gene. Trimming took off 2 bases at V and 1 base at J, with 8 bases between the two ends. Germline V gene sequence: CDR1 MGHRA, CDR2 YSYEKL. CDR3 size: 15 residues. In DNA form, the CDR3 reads TGCGCCAGCAGCCAAATCGGTGGGAACACCGGGGAGCTGTTTTTT. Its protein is CASSQIGGNTGELFF.

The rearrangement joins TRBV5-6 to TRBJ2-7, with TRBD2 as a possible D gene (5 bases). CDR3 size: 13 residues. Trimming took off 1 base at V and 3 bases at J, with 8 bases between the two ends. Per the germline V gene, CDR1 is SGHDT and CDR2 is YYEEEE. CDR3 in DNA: TGTGCCAGCAGCTTGCTGCGGGTCTACGAGCAGTACTTC. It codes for CASSLLRVYEQYF. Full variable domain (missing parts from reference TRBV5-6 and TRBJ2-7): DAGVTQSPTHLIKTRGQQVTLRCSPKSGHDTVSWYQQALGQGPQFIFQYYEEEERQRGNFPDRFSGHQFPNYSSELNVNALLLGDSALYLCASSLLRVYEQYFGPGTRLTVT.

CDR3 nucleotides: TGTGCCAGCAGCTTGGGGGGAGCGGGGGGACGAGGTGAGCAGTTCTTC. This codes for CASSLGGAGGRGEQFF. The V call is TRBV5-6, the J call TRBJ2-1; TRBD2 agrees at 9 bases. Per the germline V gene, CDR1 is SGHDT and CDR2 is YYEEEE. CDR3 length equals 16 residues. The J segment lost 9 bases and the V segment lost 0 bases, leaving 10 bases of the junction unmatched. Complete variable domain (other parts from reference TRBV5-6 and TRBJ2-1): DAGVTQSPTHLIKTRGQQVTLRCSPKSGHDTVSWYQQALGQGPQFIFQYYEEEERQRGNFPDRFSGHQFPNYSSELNVNALLLGDSALYLCASSLGGAGGRGEQFFGPGTRLTVL.